A selection of T cell receptor beta chains follows, all from one sample in a study of blood T cells in healthy people across ages. TCRdb ran MiXCR on the 5' RACE reads and lists one entry per CDR3 protein. The repertoire holds around 1.5 million distinct CDR3 sequences, with roughly 40% as singletons. The sample consisted of blood. These receptors all come from a woman aged 18-35 years in good health. CDR3s include the opening cysteine and the closing phenylalanine or tryptophan. D genes are given only for firm matches. Size tells how often a clone was seen (once, few, many) or the class of an expanded clone, and some rows leave it out.

D gene	V gene	clone size	J gene	CDR3 DNA	CDR3 protein
TRBD1	TRBV5-5	few	TRBJ2-7	TGTGCCAGCAGCGTGGTCCGGGACAGGATCGGCGAGCAGTACTTC	CASSVVRDRIGEQYF
TRBD2	TRBV29-1	.	TRBJ2-3	TGCAGCGTTGTACTAGCGGGGGGGGCAGATACGCAGTATTTT	CSVVLAGGADTQYF
.	TRBV6-5	few	TRBJ2-3	TGTGCCAGCAGGACGCTCGGGGTTCCGACAGATACGCAGTATTTT	CASRTLGVPTDTQYF
.	TRBV9	.	TRBJ2-1	TGTGCCAGCAGCGTAGACGGGAAGGAGCAGTTCTTC	CASSVDGKEQFF
.	TRBV6-5	.	TRBJ1-1	TGTGCCAGCAGCCTACAGGTTGGGGACACTGAAGCTTTCTTT	CASSLQVGDTEAFF
TRBD2	TRBV4-2	.	TRBJ2-4	TGTGCCAGCAGCCAAGAGATGCTAGCGGGGGGGAGGGAGCAGTACTTC	CASSQEMLAGGREQYF
.	TRBV10-3	.	TRBJ1-1	TGTGCCATCACTGAGGGACAGAACACTGAAGCTTTCTTT	CAITEGQNTEAFF
.	TRBV14	.	TRBJ2-3	TGTGCCAGCAGCCAAGATTGGGTCCCGGGGGCTGGCACAGATACGCAGTATTTT	CASSQDWVPGAGTDTQYF
.	TRBV7-9	.	TRBJ2-1	TGTGCCAGCAGCTTACCTACAGAGACCCAGTTCTTC	CASSLPTETQFF
TRBD1	TRBV15	.	TRBJ1-5	TGTGCCACCAGCAGAGATTGGACAGGGAATCAGCCCCAGCATTTT	CATSRDWTGNQPQHF
TRBD2	TRBV7-2	.	TRBJ2-2	TGTGCCAGCAGCTTAGCGAGGGGAATCCCCCTAGCGGGGGCGAACACCGGGGAGCTGTTTTTT	CASSLARGIPLAGANTGELFF
.	TRBV6-1	few	TRBJ1-2	TGTGCCAGCAGCCACCTATCGGAATACACCTTC	CASSHLSEYTF
.	TRBV9	.	TRBJ2-2	TGTGCCAGCAGCATTCGGGATGCAAACACCGGGGAGCTGTTTTTT	CASSIRDANTGELFF
TRBD2	TRBV29-1	few	TRBJ2-7	TGCAGCGTTGAGGGAAGAGTTGGGGTCGGACTAGCGGGAGGACCCTACGAGCAGTACTTC	CSVEGRVGVGLAGGPYEQYF
.	TRBV28	.	TRBJ2-5	TGTGCCAGCAGTTTATTAGGGACAAGTCGAGAGACCCAGTACTTC	CASSLLGTSRETQYF
.	TRBV29-1	.	TRBJ1-2	TGCAGCGTTGTAGACGGTCCGGGAAGCTACACCTTC	CSVVDGPGSYTF
.	TRBV28	.	TRBJ2-3	TGTGCCAGCAAAGGGGGGCGTGATACGCAGTATTTT	CASKGGRDTQYF
TRBD2	TRBV20-1	few	TRBJ2-1	TGCAGTGCTAGGGTAGCTAGCGGGATCGATGAGCAGTTCTTC	CSARVASGIDEQFF
.	TRBV6-6	.	TRBJ2-5	TGTGCCAGCAGTTACTTAGATCGGGAGACCCAGTACTTC	CASSYLDRETQYF
.	TRBV20-1	.	TRBJ2-1	TGCAGTGCTAGGGGGCGGGACAATTCTCGCAATGAGCAGTTCTTC	CSARGRDNSRNEQFF
.	TRBV7-9	.	TRBJ1-2	TGTGCCAGCAGCCCCCCTCCTCAGGGGTCTAACTATGGCTACACCTTC	CASSPPPQGSNYGYTF
.	TRBV2	few	TRBJ1-1	TGTGCCAGCACTGCTATGAACACTGAAGCTTTCTTT	CASTAMNTEAFF
.	TRBV4-1	.	TRBJ2-1	TGCGCCAGCAGCCAAAGGCCCACTGACAGCTACGAGCAGTTCTTC	CASSQRPTDSYEQFF
TRBD1	TRBV12-3/TRBV12-4	.	TRBJ1-4	TGTGCCAGCAGTTTAGACGGGACAGGGATTGAAAAACTGTTTTTT	CASSLDGTGIEKLFF
.	TRBV7-2	.	TRBJ1-2	TGTGCCAGCACCCAAGGGTTAGCGAACTATGGCTACACCTTC	CASTQGLANYGYTF
.	TRBV20-1	.	TRBJ2-3	TGCAGTGCGCCCCATTTCACAGATACGCAGTATTTT	CSAPHFTDTQYF
.	TRBV20-1	.	TRBJ2-7	TGCAGTGCTAGAGTCCGCGGTCCGAGCTCCTACGAGCAGTACTTC	CSARVRGPSSYEQYF
TRBD1	TRBV11-2	many	TRBJ2-7	TGTGCCAGCAGCTTAGGGACAGGCGAGCAGTACTTC	CASSLGTGEQYF
.	TRBV3-1	.	TRBJ2-3	TGTGCCAGCAGCCAAGATCAGTTAGGCAGCCTCCCAGATACGCGGTATTTT	CASSQDQLGSLPDTRYF
TRBD2	TRBV7-8	few	TRBJ2-3	TGTGCCAGCAGCTTAGTGACTAGCGGGGGAGGCACAGATACGCAGTATTTT	CASSLVTSGGGTDTQYF
TRBD1	TRBV3-1	few	TRBJ2-5	TGTGCCAGCAGCCCCCGGGGACAGTCAAGTCGGGAGACCCAGTACTTC	CASSPRGQSSRETQYF
TRBD2	TRBV3-1	.	TRBJ2-5	TGTGCCAGCAGCACCAGCGGGGGGGCCGGCAATGAGCAGTACTTC	CASSTSGGAGNEQYF
.	TRBV5-6	.	TRBJ2-7	TGTGCCAGCAGCCGCAGGATTACTAGCACAAGCTCCTACGAGCAGTACTTC	CASSRRITSTSSYEQYF